These T cell receptor beta chains were read from a single sample in a study of cytomegalovirus exposure and HLA in healthy donors. TCRdb's copy holds only in-frame clones and misses some; the assay was immunoSEQ multiplex PCR. The table has about 170,000 clones, about 79% seen once; the top ten hold 0.7% to 0.8%. Sequencing input: PBMCs. These receptors were collected from a female donor in good health and CMV-seronegative. The CDR3 runs from the conserved cysteine through the conserved F or W. The D gene is left open where the match is weak. The size field is filled for only some rows; it gives once, few, many or a size class.

V	J	size	D	DNA	CDR3
TRBV4-1	TRBJ2-7	-	-	TGCGCCAGCAGCCGGCCCCTCCTGGCGGGGAGAAAGGAGCAGTACTTC	CASSRPLLAGRKEQYF
TRBV19	TRBJ1-2	-	-	TGTGCCAGTCACCAGGGCTATGGCTACACCTTC	CASHQGYGYTF
TRBV19	TRBJ1-5	few	-	TGTGCCAGTAAGGACGTGGGGGGGTCCAATCAGCCCCAGCATTTT	CASKDVGGSNQPQHF
TRBV29-1	TRBJ1-2	-	TRBD1	TGCAGCGTGGCCCCTTGGGACAGGACCAACTATGGCTACACCTTC	CSVAPWDRTNYGYTF
TRBV15	TRBJ2-2	-	TRBD2	TGTGCCACCAAGACCCTCGGGGGGGCCGGGGAGCTGTTTTTT	CATKTLGGAGELFF
TRBV4-3	TRBJ2-2	-	TRBD2	TGCGCCAGCAGCCGCGAAATACAACGGAAGCGGGGGGGCCTGGTCAGGGAGCTGTTTTTT	CASSREIQRKRGGLVRELFF
TRBV19	TRBJ1-1	-	-	TGTGCCAGTAGTTCCCAGGCCAGAAACACTGAAGCTTTCTTT	CASSSQARNTEAFF
TRBV9	TRBJ2-3	few	TRBD2	TGTGCCAGCAGCGTAGGTAATAGCGGGGGGCCAGATACGCAGTATTTT	CASSVGNSGGPDTQYF
TRBV9	TRBJ2-2	-	TRBD2	TGTGCCAGCAGCGTAGTCTCTGCGGGGGGGGCCGGGGAGCTGTTTTTT	CASSVVSAGGAGELFF
TRBV7-3	TRBJ1-1	once	-	TGTGCCAGCAGCTCTCGCTGGGACACTGAAGCTTCCTTT	CASSSRWDTEASF
TRBV11-1	TRBJ2-1	-	-	TGTGCCAGCAGCTTAGATACCGGGACTTTCAACGCTGAGCAGTTCTTC	CASSLDTGTFNAEQFF
TRBV7-9	TRBJ2-7	-	TRBD2	TGTGCCAGCAGCTTAGTGAGCGGTAGACTAGCGGGACGCCTCGAGCAGTACTTC	CASSLVSGRLAGRLEQYF
TRBV27	TRBJ1-1	few	-	TGTGCCAGCAGTTTCAGGTTGGGTGAAGCTTTCTTT	CASSFRLGEAFF
TRBV27	TRBJ1-5	few	-	TGTGCCAGCAGACCCACCCCAGGTGTGGGCAATCAGCCCCAGCATTTT	CASRPTPGVGNQPQHF
TRBV4-1	TRBJ2-1	few	-	TGCGCCAGCAGCCTTAGCGGTAGCTCCTACAATGAGCAGTTCTTC	CASSLSGSSYNEQFF
TRBV30	TRBJ2-6	few	TRBD1	TGTGCCTGGAGTGTAACAGGGGTAGGTGGGGCCAACGTCCTGACTTTC	CAWSVTGVGGANVLTF
TRBV7-2	TRBJ2-7	-	TRBD2	TGTGCCAGCAGGGGCGGGGGGCCCTACGAGCAGTACTTC	CASRGGGPYEQYF
TRBV6-1	TRBJ1-2	few	-	TGTGCCAGCAGTGAAGTAGGGGCCGCTAACTATGGCTACACCTTC	CASSEVGAANYGYTF
TRBV7-8	TRBJ2-3	-	TRBD2	TGTGCCAGCAGCTTAGTCCTAGCGGGAGGGCCAGATACGCAGTATTTT	CASSLVLAGGPDTQYF
TRBV28	TRBJ1-1	few	-	TGTGCCAGCAGTCCCGACAGCTTCACTGAAGCTTTCTTT	CASSPDSFTEAFF
TRBV5-6	TRBJ2-5	-	TRBD1	TGTGCCAGCAGCCGTAAAATGGCAGGGGGCGCAGAGACCCAGTACTTC	CASSRKMAGGAETQYF